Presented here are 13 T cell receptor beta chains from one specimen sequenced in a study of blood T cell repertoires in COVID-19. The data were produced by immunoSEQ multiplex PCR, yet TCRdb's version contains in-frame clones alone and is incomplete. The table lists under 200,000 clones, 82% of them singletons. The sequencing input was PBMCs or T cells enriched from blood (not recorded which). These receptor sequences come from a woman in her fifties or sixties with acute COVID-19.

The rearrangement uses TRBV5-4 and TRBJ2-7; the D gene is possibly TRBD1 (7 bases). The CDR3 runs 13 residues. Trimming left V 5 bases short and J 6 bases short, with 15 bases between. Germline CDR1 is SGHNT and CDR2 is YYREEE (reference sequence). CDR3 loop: CASSSDQGGEQYV. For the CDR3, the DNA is TGTGCCAGCAGTTCCGACCAGGGGGGCGAGCAGTACGTC.

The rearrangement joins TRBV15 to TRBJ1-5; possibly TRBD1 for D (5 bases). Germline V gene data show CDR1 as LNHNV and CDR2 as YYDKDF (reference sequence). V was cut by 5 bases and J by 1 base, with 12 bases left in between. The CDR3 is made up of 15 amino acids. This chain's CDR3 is CATSGGVMSNQPQHF. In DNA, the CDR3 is TGTGCCACCAGCGGGGGGGTAATGAGCAATCAGCCCCAGCATTTT.

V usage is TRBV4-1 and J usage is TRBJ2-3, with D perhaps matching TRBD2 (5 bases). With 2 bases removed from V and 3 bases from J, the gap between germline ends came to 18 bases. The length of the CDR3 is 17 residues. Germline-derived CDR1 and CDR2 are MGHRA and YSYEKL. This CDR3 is CASSQYPRQRLTDTQYF. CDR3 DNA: TGCGCCAGCAGCCAATATCCGCGCCAGCGGCTGACAGATACGCAGTATTTT.

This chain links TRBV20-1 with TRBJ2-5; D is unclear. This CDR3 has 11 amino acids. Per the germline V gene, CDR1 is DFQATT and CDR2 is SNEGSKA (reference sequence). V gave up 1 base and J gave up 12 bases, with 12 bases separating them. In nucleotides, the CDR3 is TGCAGTGCTAGAGTAGGAACAGTGAAGTACTTC. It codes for CSARVGTVKYF.

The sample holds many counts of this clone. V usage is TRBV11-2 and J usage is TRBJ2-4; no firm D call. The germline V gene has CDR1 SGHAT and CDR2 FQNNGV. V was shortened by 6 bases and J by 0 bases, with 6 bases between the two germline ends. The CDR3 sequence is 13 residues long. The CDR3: CASRSLAKNIQYF. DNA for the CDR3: TGTGCCAGCAGATCTCTAGCCAAAAACATTCAGTACTTC.

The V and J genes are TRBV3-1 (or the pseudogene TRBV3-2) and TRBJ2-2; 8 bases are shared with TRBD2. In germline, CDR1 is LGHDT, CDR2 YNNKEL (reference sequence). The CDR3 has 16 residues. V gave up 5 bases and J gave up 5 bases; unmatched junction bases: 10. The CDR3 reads CASSATGLAGTGELFF. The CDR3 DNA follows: TGTGCCAGCAGCGCAACCGGGCTAGCGGGTACCGGGGAGCTGTTTTTT.

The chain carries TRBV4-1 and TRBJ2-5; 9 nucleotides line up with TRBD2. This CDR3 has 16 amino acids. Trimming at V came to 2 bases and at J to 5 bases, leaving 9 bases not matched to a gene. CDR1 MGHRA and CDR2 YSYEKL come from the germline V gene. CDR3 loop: CASSQRGGAFDETQYF. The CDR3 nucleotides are TGCGCCAGCAGCCAACGCGGGGGGGCCTTTGATGAGACCCAGTACTTC.

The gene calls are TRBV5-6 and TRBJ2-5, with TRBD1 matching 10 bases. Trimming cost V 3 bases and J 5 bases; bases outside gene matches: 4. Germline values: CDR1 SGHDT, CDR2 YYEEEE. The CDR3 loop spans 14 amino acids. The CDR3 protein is CASSWDRGGETQYF. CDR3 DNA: TGTGCCAGCAGCTGGGACAGGGGAGGTGAGACCCAGTACTTC.

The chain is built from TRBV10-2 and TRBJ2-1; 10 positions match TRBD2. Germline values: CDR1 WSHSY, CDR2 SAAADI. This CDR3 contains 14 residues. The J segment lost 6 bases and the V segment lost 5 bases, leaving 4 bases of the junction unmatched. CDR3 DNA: TGCGCCAGCAGTAAGCGGGAGGGCCTCAATGAGCAGTTCTTC. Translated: CASSKREGLNEQFF.

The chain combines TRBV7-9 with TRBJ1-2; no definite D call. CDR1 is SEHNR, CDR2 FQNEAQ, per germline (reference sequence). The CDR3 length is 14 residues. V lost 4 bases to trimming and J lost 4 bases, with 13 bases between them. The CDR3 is CASSSAGRAYGYTF. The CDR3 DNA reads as TGTGCCAGCAGCTCAGCCGGGCGGGCCTATGGCTACACCTTC.

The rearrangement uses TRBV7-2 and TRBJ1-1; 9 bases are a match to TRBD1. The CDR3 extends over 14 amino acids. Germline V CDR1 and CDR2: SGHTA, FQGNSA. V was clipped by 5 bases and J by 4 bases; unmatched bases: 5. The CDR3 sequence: CASSPDRGRTEAFF. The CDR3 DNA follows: TGTGCCAGCAGCCCGGACAGGGGCCGCACTGAAGCTTTCTTT. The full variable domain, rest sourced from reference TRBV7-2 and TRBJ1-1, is GAGVSQSPSNKVTEKGKDVELRCDPISGHTALYWYRQSLGQGLEFLIYFQGNSAPDKSGLPSDRFSAERTGGSVSTLTIQRTQQEDSAVYLCASSPDRGRTEAFFGQGTRLTVV.

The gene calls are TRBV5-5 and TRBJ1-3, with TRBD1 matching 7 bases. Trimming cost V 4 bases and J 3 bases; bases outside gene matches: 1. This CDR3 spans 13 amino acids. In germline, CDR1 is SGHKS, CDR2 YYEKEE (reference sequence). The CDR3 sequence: CASSDRVGNTIYF. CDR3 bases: TGTGCCAGCAGCGACAGGGTTGGAAACACCATATATTTT. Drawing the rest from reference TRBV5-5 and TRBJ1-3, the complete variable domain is DAGVTQSPTHLIKTRGQQVTLRCSPISGHKSVSWYQQVLGQGPQFIFQYYEKEERGRGNFPDRFSARQFPNYSSELNVNALLLGDSALYLCASSDRVGNTIYFGEGSWLTVV.

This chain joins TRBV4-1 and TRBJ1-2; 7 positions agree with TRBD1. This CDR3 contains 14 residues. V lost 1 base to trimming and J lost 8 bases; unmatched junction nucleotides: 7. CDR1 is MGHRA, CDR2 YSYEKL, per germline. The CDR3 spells CASSQVGGPGGYTF. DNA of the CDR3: TGCGCCAGCAGCCAAGTAGGGGGCCCAGGGGGCTACACCTTC.